Each of the 21 T cell receptor beta chains below was sequenced from the same sample in a study of identical twins (dated by TCRdb to about 2016). The library was generated by 5' RACE. The run used an Illumina HiSeq 2000. Through fastp at Q25 and MiXCR, TCRdb rebuilt clones from the public reads, retaining in-frame beta chains. Rows are combined by CDR3 protein, so each entry shows the most common genes and DNA. This sample comprises 1.5 million to 2 million distinct CDR3 sequences, about 31% of them detected only once. Around 0.3% of the sample comes from the top ten. Sequencing used cord blood. Source of these receptors: a newborn girl in good health.

The chain joins TRBV29-1 to TRBJ2-3, with D maybe TRBD2 (5 bases). The CDR3 loop spans 13 amino acids. Trimming removed 5 bases at V and 3 bases at J, with 12 bases between. CDR1 and CDR2 from the germline V gene are SQVTM and ANQGSEA. The CDR3 loop is CSVRESGTDTQYF. The CDR3 nucleotides read TGCAGCGTTAGGGAGTCCGGGACAGATACGCAGTATTTT.

V is TRBV2 and J is TRBJ2-1, with 11 bases lining up with TRBD2. The CDR3 extends over 14 amino acids. The V and J ends lost 3 bases and 10 bases, in that order; junction bases with no gene match: 5. The germline V gene has CDR1 SNHLY and CDR2 FYNNEI. The CDR3 DNA is TGTGCCAGCAGTGAGGGACTAGCGGTCGAAGAGCAGTTCTTC. This codes for CASSEGLAVEEQFF. Using reference TRBV2 and TRBJ2-1 for the parts outside the CDR3, the full variable domain is EPEVTQTPSHQVTQMGQEVILRCVPISNHLYFYWYRQILGQKVEFLVSFYNNEISEKSEIFDDQFSVERPDGSNFTLKIRSTKLEDSAMYFCASSEGLAVEEQFFGPGTRLTVL.

The V gene is TRBV27, the J gene TRBJ2-1; 11 bases match TRBD2. CDR1 MNHEY and CDR2 SMNVEV come from the germline V gene (reference sequence). J gave up 0 bases and V 5 bases, and 12 bases lay outside the gene matches. The CDR3 spans 19 residues. CDR3 nucleotides: TGTGCCAGCAGTCCACTAGCGGGAGTTACTATGAGCTCCTACAATGAGCAGTTCTTC. Its protein is CASSPLAGVTMSSYNEQFF.

Note on this clonotype: Germline and junction disagree at one end, which may indicate a read error. The J gene is TRBJ1-6, the V gene TRBV7-7, with D possibly being TRBD1 (5 bases). Germline values: CDR1 SSHAT, CDR2 FNYEAQ (reference sequence). This CDR3 contains 12 residues. CDR3 amino acids: CASRKGDSPLHF. Here the CDR3 DNA reads TGTGCTAGCAGAAAAGGGGATTCACCCCTCCACTTT.

The rearrangement uses TRBV6-2 or TRBV6-3 and TRBJ2-1; a possible D gene is TRBD1 (6 bases). Germline CDR1 MNHEY, CDR2 SVGEGT. Trimming shortened V by 0 bases and J by 7 bases, and 7 bases separated the two germline ends. The CDR3 is 13 amino acids. Here the CDR3 DNA reads TGTGCCAGCAGTTACTCCCAGGGGAATGAGCAGTTCTTC. Its protein is CASSYSQGNEQFF.

The rearrangement uses TRBV10-2 and TRBJ2-1; possible D gene TRBD1, 5 bases. The CDR3 has 14 residues. CDR1 is WSHSY and CDR2 is SAAADI in the germline V gene. Trimming removed 1 base at V and 6 bases at J, with 10 bases between. The CDR3 DNA follows: TGCGCCAGCAGTGAGTTCTCAGGGTTCAATGAGCAGTTCTTC. Translation: CASSEFSGFNEQFF.

Here the CDR3 reads CAISGSQFDEQYF. For the CDR3, the DNA is TGTGCCATCAGTGGGTCCCAGTTCGATGAGCAGTACTTC. V is TRBV10-3 and J is TRBJ2-5; no reliable D call. The CDR3 has 13 residues. CDR1 and CDR2 from the germline V gene are ENHRY and SYGVKD. V lost 4 bases and J lost 11, with 17 bases in between.

This clonotype has just a few counts. The gene calls are TRBV20-1 and TRBJ2-7; 9 bases line up with TRBD2. The germline gives CDR1 DFQATT, CDR2 SNEGSKA (reference sequence). V shed 3 bases and J 1 base; nucleotides not matched to a gene: 13. The length of the CDR3 is 17 residues. The DNA of the CDR3 is TGCAGTGCTAGGGTAGCGGGAGTGGGCCTATCGTCCTACGAGCAGTACTTC. Protein: CSARVAGVGLSSYEQYF.

This clonotype was detected a few times. The chain has TRBV20-1 and TRBJ2-3; D is uncertain. The CDR3 extends over 13 amino acids. CDR1 and CDR2 (germline): DFQATT, SNEGSKA (reference sequence). The germline V and J ends were trimmed by 1 base and 6 bases, with 11 bases remaining between them. The CDR3 spells CSARVGADDTQYF. The CDR3 DNA reads as TGCAGTGCTAGAGTAGGCGCGGACGATACGCAGTATTTT.

V gene TRBV4-1 combines with J gene TRBJ1-5, with D uncertain. The CDR3 loop spans 14 amino acids. V was cut by 1 base and J by 4 bases, with 8 bases left in between. The germline gives CDR1 MGHRA, CDR2 YSYEKL. CDR3 residues: CASSQVSRNQPQHF. CDR3 sequence (DNA): TGCGCCAGCAGCCAAGTGTCCAGGAATCAGCCCCAGCATTTT.

The J gene is TRBJ2-1, the V gene TRBV5-1; the match to TRBD2 covers 12 bases. The germline V gene encodes CDR1 SGHRS and CDR2 YFSETQ. This CDR3 has 15 residues. The J segment lost 3 bases and the V segment lost 8 bases, leaving 6 bases of the junction unmatched. CDR3 region: CASVPGLAGYNEQFF. The CDR3 bases are TGCGCCAGTGTTCCGGGACTAGCGGGCTACAATGAGCAGTTCTTC.

This clonotype was seen a handful of times. The chain combines TRBV27 with TRBJ1-5; D possibly corresponds to TRBD1 (6 bases). This CDR3 is built from 11 residues. The germline CDR1 and CDR2 sequences are MNHEY and SMNVEV (reference sequence). CDR3 region: CGRGSNQPQHF. The CDR3 nucleotides are TGTGGCAGGGGAAGCAATCAGCCCCAGCATTTT.

This chain links TRBV7-2 with TRBJ2-3; unclear D gene. Trimming removed 4 bases at V and 0 bases at J, with 11 bases between. Germline CDR1 is SGHTA and CDR2 is FQGNSA. The length of the CDR3 is 15 residues. The CDR3 loop is CASSSTLTSTDTQYF. The CDR3 region has the DNA TGTGCCAGCAGCTCCACCTTGACCAGCACAGATACGCAGTATTTT.

CDR3 loop: CSARGLGGWYF. The CDR3 bases are TGCAGTGCCAGGGGACTAGGGGGTTGGTATTTT. The rearrangement links TRBV20-1 to TRBJ2-3, with TRBD2 matching 8 bases. CDR3 length: 11 residues. The junction had 10 bases not matched to a gene; V was cut back by 6 bases and J by 14 bases. Germline CDR1 DFQATT, CDR2 SNEGSKA (reference sequence).

The chain has TRBV5-6 and TRBJ1-1, with a possible D match to TRBD1 (5 bases). The CDR3 covers 12 residues. V lost 4 bases to trimming and J lost 10 bases, with 14 bases between them. Germline assignment: CDR1 SGHDT and CDR2 YYEEEE. The CDR3 DNA is TGTGCCAGCAGCCGAGGGGTGGCGGGAGCTTTCTTT. This translates into CASSRGVAGAFF. Drawing the rest from reference TRBV5-6 and TRBJ1-1, the complete variable domain is DAGVTQSPTHLIKTRGQQVTLRCSPKSGHDTVSWYQQALGQGPQFIFQYYEEEERQRGNFPDRFSGHQFPNYSSELNVNALLLGDSALYLCASSRGVAGAFFGQGTRLTVV.

This clonotype has a single count. This chain joins TRBV7-9 and TRBJ2-2; a weak D match, TRBD2 (5 bases). V lost 4 bases and J 4 bases, leaving 16 bases between the germline ends. The V gene's germline CDR1 is SEHNR and CDR2 FQNEAQ (reference sequence). This CDR3 is built from 16 residues. The CDR3 reads CASSSSAGITTGELFF. The CDR3 DNA is TGTGCCAGCAGCTCATCCGCCGGGATCACCACCGGGGAGCTGTTTTTT.

This clonotype was counted between two and nine times. The chain links TRBV25-1 to TRBJ1-2; D gene uncertain. In germline, CDR1 is MGHDK, CDR2 SYGVNS. The CDR3 runs to 12 residues. The V end was cut by 4 bases, the J end by 7 bases, with 10 bases between. This CDR3 is CASSGRPTGYTF. CDR3 DNA: TGTGCCAGCAGTGGGCGCCCGACTGGCTACACCTTC.

The rearrangement joins TRBV29-1 to TRBJ1-2; TRBD1 agrees at 11 bases. The CDR3 contains 16 residues. Trimming at V came to 7 bases and at J to 3 bases, leaving 13 bases not matched to a gene. Germline CDR1 SQVTM, CDR2 ANQGSEA. The chain's CDR3 is CSAAGEGDRGDYGYTF. Here the CDR3 DNA reads TGCAGCGCCGCCGGTGAGGGGGACAGGGGGGACTATGGCTACACCTTC.

This clonotype turned up a few times. The chain combines TRBV7-2 with TRBJ1-1, with 9 nucleotides matching TRBD1. This CDR3 has 16 residues. Germline V lookup: CDR1 SGHTA, CDR2 FQGNSA. V trimming: 5 bases; J trimming: 5 bases; junction bases outside the gene matches: 12. The CDR3 DNA reads TGTGCCAGCAGCCTACACTCGACAGGGGGGATTACTGAAGCTTTCTTT. Encoded protein: CASSLHSTGGITEAFF.

This clonotype was counted between two and nine times. The CDR3 region has the DNA TGCAGTGCTACAGCAAGGGTCACAGATACGCAGTATTTT. It specifies CSATARVTDTQYF. This chain uses TRBV20-1 with TRBJ2-3; D uncertain. CDR3 length equals 13 residues. V was pared by 4 bases and J by 2 bases, with 10 bases between. The germline CDR1 and CDR2 sequences are DFQATT and SNEGSKA (reference sequence).

This clonotype was seen more than once but under ten times. V and J are TRBV7-9 and TRBJ1-2, with D unclear. Germline loops: CDR1 SEHNR, CDR2 FQNEAQ (reference sequence). V lost 1 base and J 1 base, leaving 13 bases between the germline ends. This CDR3 contains 16 residues. CDR3 nucleotide sequence: TGTGCCAGCAGCTTAGGTGAATGGGCCTATAACTATGGCTACACCTTC. Translation gives CASSLGEWAYNYGYTF.